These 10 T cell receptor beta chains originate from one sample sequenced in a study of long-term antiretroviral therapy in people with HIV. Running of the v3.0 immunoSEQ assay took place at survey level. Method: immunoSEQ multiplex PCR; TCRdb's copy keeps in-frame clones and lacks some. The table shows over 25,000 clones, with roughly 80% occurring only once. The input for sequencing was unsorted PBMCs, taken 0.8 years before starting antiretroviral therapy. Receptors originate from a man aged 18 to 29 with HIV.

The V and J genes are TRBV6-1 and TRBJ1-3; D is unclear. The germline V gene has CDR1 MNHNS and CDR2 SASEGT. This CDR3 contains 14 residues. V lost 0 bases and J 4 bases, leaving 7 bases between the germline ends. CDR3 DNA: TGTGCCAGCAGTGAAGCGCGGCAGGGAAACACCATATATTTT. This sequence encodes CASSEARQGNTIYF.

CDR3 coding DNA: TGCAGCGTTGAAGATGTAGGGGGGACTAGCACAGATACGCAGTATTTT. This encodes CSVEDVGGTSTDTQYF. The chain carries TRBV29-1 and TRBJ2-3, with D tentatively TRBD1 or TRBD2 (6 bases each). Germline-derived CDR1 and CDR2 are SQVTM and ANQGSEA. The CDR3 runs 16 residues. V was cut by 0 bases and J by 0 bases, with 13 bases left in between.

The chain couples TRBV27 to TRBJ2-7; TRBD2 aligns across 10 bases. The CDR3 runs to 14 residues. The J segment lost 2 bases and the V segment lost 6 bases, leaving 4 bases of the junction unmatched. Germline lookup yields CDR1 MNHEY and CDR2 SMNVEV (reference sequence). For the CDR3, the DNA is TGTGCCAGCAGCCTCAGCGGGAGGGCCTACGAGCAGTACTTC. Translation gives CASSLSGRAYEQYF.

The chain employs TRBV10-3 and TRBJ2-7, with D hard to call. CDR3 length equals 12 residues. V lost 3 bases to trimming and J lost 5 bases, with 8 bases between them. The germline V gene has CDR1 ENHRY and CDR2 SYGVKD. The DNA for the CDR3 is TGTGCCATCAGTGAATCCCGGGACGAGCAGTACTTC. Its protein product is CAISESRDEQYF.

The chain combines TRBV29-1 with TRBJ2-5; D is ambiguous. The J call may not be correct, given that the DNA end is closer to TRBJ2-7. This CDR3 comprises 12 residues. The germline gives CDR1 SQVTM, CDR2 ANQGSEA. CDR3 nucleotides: TGCAGCGTTGTATTACGCTCCTACGAGCAGTACTTC. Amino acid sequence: CSVVLRSYEQYF.

CDR3 amino acids: CASSTDTLVYEQYF. The CDR3 bases are TGTGCCAGCAGCACCGACACACTGGTCTACGAGCAGTACTTC. J is TRBJ2-7 and V is TRBV5-4; the D is unclear. There are 14 residues in the CDR3. The V end lost 4 bases, the J end lost 3 bases, and 14 bases lay between the germline ends. Germline lookup yields CDR1 SGHNT and CDR2 YYREEE (reference sequence).

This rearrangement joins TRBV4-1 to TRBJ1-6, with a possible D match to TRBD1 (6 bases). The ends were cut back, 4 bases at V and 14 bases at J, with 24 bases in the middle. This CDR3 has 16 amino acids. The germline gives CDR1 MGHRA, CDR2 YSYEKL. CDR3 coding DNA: TGCGCCAGCAGCCGCAATCCGAGGGACGGAGGGGGGACCCTCCACTTT. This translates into CASSRNPRDGGGTLHF.

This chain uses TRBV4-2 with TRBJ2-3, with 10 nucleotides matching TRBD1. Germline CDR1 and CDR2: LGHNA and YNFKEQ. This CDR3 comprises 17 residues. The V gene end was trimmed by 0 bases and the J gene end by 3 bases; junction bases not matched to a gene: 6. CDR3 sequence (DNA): TGTGCCAGCAGCCAAGAAACGCCGGGACAGGGGACAGATACGCAGTATTTT. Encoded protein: CASSQETPGQGTDTQYF.

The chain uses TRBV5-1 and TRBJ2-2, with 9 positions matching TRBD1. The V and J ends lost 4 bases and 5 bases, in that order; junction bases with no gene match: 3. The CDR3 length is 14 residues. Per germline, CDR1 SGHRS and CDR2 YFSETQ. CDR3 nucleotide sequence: TGCGCCAGCAGCCGTGACAGGGGGACCGGGGAGCTGTTTTTT. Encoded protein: CASSRDRGTGELFF.

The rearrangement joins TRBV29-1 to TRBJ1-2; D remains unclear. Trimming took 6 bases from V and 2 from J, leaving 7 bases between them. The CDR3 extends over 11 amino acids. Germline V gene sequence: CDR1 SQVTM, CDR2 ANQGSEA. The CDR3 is CSVEENYGYTF. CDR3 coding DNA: TGCAGCGTCGAGGAGAACTATGGCTACACCTTC.